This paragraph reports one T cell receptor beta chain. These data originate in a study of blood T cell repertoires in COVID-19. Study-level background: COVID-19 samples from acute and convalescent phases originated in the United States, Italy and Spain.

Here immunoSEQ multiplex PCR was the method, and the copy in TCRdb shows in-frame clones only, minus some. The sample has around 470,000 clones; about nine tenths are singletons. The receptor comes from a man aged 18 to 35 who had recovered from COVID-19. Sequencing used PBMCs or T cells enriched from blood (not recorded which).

CDR3 residues: CASSLLAVRQGIGYTF. In DNA, the CDR3 is TGTGCCAGCAGCTTATTGGCGGTGAGACAGGGAATTGGCTACACCTTC. The V gene is TRBV7-8, the J gene TRBJ1-2; 7 nucleotides agree with TRBD1. The germline CDR1 and CDR2 sequences are SGHVS and FQNEAQ. The V gene end was trimmed by 2 bases and the J gene end by 7 bases; junction bases not matched to a gene: 13. CDR3 length: 16 amino acids.